The present T cell receptor beta chain was sequenced within a study of T cells in Graves' hyperthyroidism and ophthalmopathy. Lactation, pregnancy, other autoimmune disease or uncontrolled infection excluded patients. Fresh peripheral blood, 8 to 10 ml, was the source of the PBMCs. TCR beta CDR3 regions were amplified from RNA. Researchers ran a first-round RT-PCR on the TCR CDR3 using the HTBI primer set. TCRdb itself ran the multiplex PCR reads through MiXCR, one entry per CDR3 protein. The table has about 270,000 distinct CDR3 sequences, over 12% seen once; the top ten hold roughly 30%. Trimming cost V 4 bases and J 3 bases; bases outside gene matches: 9. The CDR3 has 17 residues. Germline values: CDR1 SEHNR, CDR2 FQNEAQ (reference sequence).

This receptor was taken from a woman aged 50 to 60 with Graves' hyperthyroidism that later progressed to Graves' ophthalmopathy. The sample consisted of blood. The chain couples TRBV7-9 to TRBJ2-2, with TRBD1 identical over 9 bases. The CDR3 loop is CASSWIQGARYTGELFF. DNA for the CDR3: TGTGCCAGCAGCTGGATACAGGGGGCGCGGTACACCGGGGAGCTGTTTTTT.